The rows below give T cell receptor beta chains drawn from one sample of a study of T cell repertoires in cytomegalovirus infection. These receptors have no known antigen. MiXCR, applied by TCRdb to the reads, yields one record per CDR3 protein. Among hundreds of thousands of distinct CDR3 sequences listed, 40% to 50% were seen once. This specimen consisted of cultured PBMCs, obtained from culture after CMV antigen stimulation. Receptors were obtained from a human donor in good health (CMV status not recorded). Some clones in this sample may be carry-over from other donors' samples. Each CDR3 is given without its conserved first and last residue. D genes are given only for firm matches.

v_call: TRBV27
d_call: TRBD1
cdr3_aa: ATYRGLGETQY

v_call: TRBV28
d_call: -
cdr3_aa: ASSLFGRAGTGELF

v_call: TRBV7-7
d_call: -
cdr3_aa: ASSPPQH

v_call: TRBV7-9
d_call: TRBD1
cdr3_aa: ASSLQTGGTEAF

v_call: TRBV5-1
d_call: TRBD2
cdr3_aa: ASSLEAGGPYEQF

v_call: TRBV19
d_call: TRBD2
cdr3_aa: ASSVGLGQADTQY

v_call: TRBV19
d_call: -
cdr3_aa: ASSIHSSYNEQF

v_call: TRBV20-1
d_call: -
cdr3_aa: SAREPNGFEETQY

v_call: TRBV12-3/TRBV12-4
d_call: TRBD2
cdr3_aa: ASSSGLDNYEQY

v_call: TRBV5-6
d_call: TRBD1
cdr3_aa: ASSSGPGTAHPQH

v_call: TRBV7-2
d_call: -
cdr3_aa: ASSLELFYNEQF

v_call: TRBV7-2
d_call: TRBD2
cdr3_aa: ASSLASGYNEQF

v_call: TRBV7-2
d_call: -
cdr3_aa: ASSLVVGGLRTDTQY

v_call: TRBV10-3
d_call: -
cdr3_aa: AISEGDRKNIQY

v_call: TRBV11-2
d_call: -
cdr3_aa: ASSLANNEQF

v_call: TRBV6-6
d_call: TRBD2
cdr3_aa: ASSRGSGRPGIPYNEQF

v_call: TRBV6-1
d_call: -
cdr3_aa: ASRRGWQETQY

v_call: TRBV19
d_call: -
cdr3_aa: ASQSAGRGSNQPQH

v_call: TRBV6-2/TRBV6-3
d_call: -
cdr3_aa: ASSYLLDRFNQPQH

v_call: TRBV27
d_call: -
cdr3_aa: ASSSAFPRDSPLH

v_call: TRBV7-8
d_call: -
cdr3_aa: ASSLDSQQGHT

v_call: TRBV6-1
d_call: TRBD1
cdr3_aa: ASSSSRTGKNIQY

v_call: TRBV27
d_call: -
cdr3_aa: ASSSYPPIPPFSLAATDTQY

v_call: TRBV6-2/TRBV6-3
d_call: -
cdr3_aa: ASRSGGTGELF

v_call: TRBV12-3/TRBV12-4
d_call: TRBD1
cdr3_aa: ASSLILGDREGYGYT

v_call: TRBV4-1
d_call: -
cdr3_aa: ASSQDRAYYEQY

v_call: TRBV7-2
d_call: TRBD2
cdr3_aa: ASSFGLAGGVLEQF

v_call: TRBV4-1
d_call: TRBD1
cdr3_aa: ASSPGGSRGLGADTQY

v_call: TRBV6-5
d_call: -
cdr3_aa: AGDLAGHRVREQF

v_call: TRBV7-2
d_call: TRBD2
cdr3_aa: ASSLVVLAGDTGELF

v_call: TRBV5-3
d_call: TRBD1
cdr3_aa: ASSQRTGGGNSPLH

v_call: TRBV12-3/TRBV12-4
d_call: -
cdr3_aa: ASMGGLAPYEQY

v_call: TRBV7-6
d_call: -
cdr3_aa: ASSQRALTDTQY

v_call: TRBV5-3
d_call: -
cdr3_aa: ASSLVQGDYNEQF

v_call: TRBV7-2
d_call: TRBD1
cdr3_aa: ASSHQDRGLGSPLH

v_call: TRBV28
d_call: -
cdr3_aa: ASTAMGAETQY

v_call: TRBV7-6
d_call: -
cdr3_aa: ASSLEWSVPTGELF

v_call: TRBV2
d_call: -
cdr3_aa: ASSESRSNQPQH

v_call: TRBV6-2/TRBV6-3
d_call: TRBD2
cdr3_aa: ASRKAGFTSGSLAGELF

v_call: TRBV7-6
d_call: TRBD1
cdr3_aa: ASSLEGQGGYNEQF

v_call: TRBV7-2
d_call: -
cdr3_aa: ASSDGYNEQF